This T cell receptor (beta chain) came from a study of Graves' ophthalmopathy and Graves' hyperthyroidism. In donors with ophthalmopathy, activity was moderate-to-severe, with CAS ≥3, NOSPECS ≥4 and duration under 3 months. The authors diagnosed from clinical symptoms, serum thyroxine, TRAb, thyroid ultrasound and orbital computed tomography. Researchers took RNA transcripts and amplified TCR beta CDR3 regions from them. HTBI primers primed a first-round RT-PCR, and a second-round multiplex PCR followed. TCRdb re-analysed the multiplex PCR reads in MiXCR, keeping a single row per CDR3 protein. The sample has 650,000 to 900,000 distinct CDR3 sequences, 40% seen once. Sequenced: peripheral blood. The receptor's source is an adult man with Graves' ophthalmopathy.

The DNA of the CDR3 is TGTGCCAGTAGTATGCGTACAAATAATCAGCCCCAGCATTTT. Amino acid sequence: CASSMRTNNQPQHF. This chain connects TRBV19 to TRBJ1-5; the D is unclear. CDR3 length equals 14 residues. CDR1 LNHDA and CDR2 SQIVND come from the germline V gene (reference sequence). V lost 3 bases and J lost 4, with 10 bases in between.